The present TCR beta chain was sequenced within a study of control samples from healthy donors and cancer patients. Assay used: immunoSEQ multiplex PCR; TCRdb lists only in-frame clones, some missing. Among tens of thousands of clones listed, about 90% were seen once. This CDR3 has 14 amino acids. Trimming shortened V by 4 bases and J by 0 bases, and 7 bases separated the two germline ends. CDR1 is MDHEN, CDR2 SYDVKM, per germline. The source is a man aged 60 to 69 with colorectal cancer. The specimen sequenced was PBMCs. The chain links TRBV28 to TRBJ1-3; D is unclear. CDR3 coding DNA: TGTGCCAGCAGTTCCGTGATCTCTGGAAACACCATATATTTT. This sequence encodes CASSSVISGNTIYF.